This T cell receptor (beta chain) originates from a study of T cells in Graves' hyperthyroidism and ophthalmopathy. Study-level results: Ophthalmopathy could be told apart from stable hyperthyroidism with a 13 V-J model.

Participants, patients aged 18 to 65, had newly diagnosed hyperthyroidism with a duration under 2 months. TCR beta CDR3 region amplification was performed from RNA transcripts. The study used the HTBI primer set for a first-round RT-PCR of the TCR CDR3. TCRdb redid the calling of the multiplex PCR reads with MiXCR, one entry per CDR3 protein. Found here are a few hundred thousand distinct CDR3 sequences, 46% of them singletons; the top ten hold about 7.9%. Details on this clonotype: Its antigen is unidentified.

Germline V gene lookup returns CDR1 MNHNS and CDR2 SASEGT. The length of the CDR3 is 13 residues. The germline V and J ends were trimmed by 6 bases and 5 bases, with 13 bases remaining between them. The sample taken for sequencing was peripheral blood or thyroid tissue (not recorded which). The chain carries TRBV6-1 and TRBJ1-1, with a possible D match to TRBD1 (6 bases). This receptor was identified in a woman aged 18-35 years with Graves' hyperthyroidism. Here the CDR3 DNA reads TGTGCCAGCAGCCCAGGGGCGCGGACTGAAGCTTTCTTT. Protein product: CASSPGARTEAFF.